Shown below are 18 T cell receptor beta chains from a single sample sequenced in a study of shared clonotypes between healthy human individuals. Generated by immunoSEQ multiplex PCR, the TCRdb table keeps only in-frame clones and is missing some. The sample carries millions of clones, 90% to 95% recorded once. Sequenced input: naive CD4+ T cells sorted from blood. The subset: CD45RA+ positively selected. The receptors derive from a man aged 18 to 29 in good health.

A remark on this clone: Other DNA sequences in the same sample also yield this CDR3. In DNA form, the CDR3 reads TGCGCCAGCAGCCTGGGCTTGTTTAGCACAGATACGCAGTATTTT. Protein product: CASSLGLFSTDTQYF. The chain carries TRBV4-3 and TRBJ2-3; no clear D gene. CDR1 and CDR2 (germline): LGHNA, YSLEER. Trimming removed 4 bases from V and 0 bases from J, with 11 bases in between. There are 15 residues in the CDR3.

Note on this clone: This specimen includes other DNA sequences encoding the same CDR3. V usage is TRBV5-1 and J usage is TRBJ1-2; 9 bases map to TRBD1. After removal of 4 bases from V and 3 bases from J, the junction contained 1 base not matched to a gene. This CDR3 is 13 amino acids long. Germline V gives CDR1 SGHRS, CDR2 YFSETQ. The CDR3 is CASSRTGDYGYTF. In DNA form, the CDR3 reads TGCGCCAGCAGCCGGACAGGGGACTATGGCTACACCTTC.

The rearrangement links TRBV5-1 to TRBJ2-5; D might be TRBD2 (5 bases). Germline assignment: CDR1 SGHRS and CDR2 YFSETQ. There are 14 residues in the CDR3. Between the trimmed V and J ends, which lost 7 bases and 1 base, there was a span of 14 bases. CDR3 coding DNA: TGCGCCAGCGGACCTTCGGGGAGCCAAGAGACCCAGTACTTC. Amino acid sequence: CASGPSGSQETQYF. Supplemented by reference TRBV5-1 and TRBJ2-5, the full variable domain reads KAGVTQTPRYLIKTRGQQVTLSCSPISGHRSVSWYQQTPGQGLQFLFEYFSETQRNKGNFPGRFSGRQFSNSRSEMNVSTLELGDSALYLCASGPSGSQETQYFGPGTRLLVL.

The J gene is TRBJ2-3, the V gene TRBV1; whether TRBD2, the table's D call, matches the DNA was not checked. TRBV1 is assigned pseudogene status. The CDR3 totals 15 residues. DNA of the CDR3: TGCACCACCCCTAAGACTAGCGGGGGCGCAGATACGCAGTATTTT. Amino acids: CTTPKTSGGADTQYF.

V and J are TRBV5-4 and TRBJ2-1, with D maybe TRBD2 (6 bases). V gave up 0 bases and J gave up 6 bases, with 13 bases separating them. The CDR3 loop spans 15 amino acids. Germline lookup yields CDR1 SGHNT and CDR2 YYREEE (reference sequence). The chain's CDR3 is CASSLGTWEANEQFF. CDR3 in DNA: TGTGCCAGCAGCTTGGGGACTTGGGAGGCCAATGAGCAGTTCTTC.

The chain links TRBV6-5 to TRBJ2-7; 9 bases agree with TRBD2. The CDR3 loop spans 13 amino acids. With 10 bases clipped from V and 6 bases from J, the junction kept 10 bases outside the gene matches. Germline CDR1 MNHEY, CDR2 SVGAGI. Here the CDR3 reads CATTGGRASEQYF. The DNA for the CDR3 is TGTGCCACTACGGGCGGGAGGGCCTCCGAGCAGTACTTC.

A single count supports this clone. This chain uses TRBV6-1 with TRBJ1-1; unclear D gene. This CDR3 spans 14 amino acids. Germline V gene lookup returns CDR1 MNHNS and CDR2 SASEGT. V was cut by 6 bases and J by 1 base, with 12 bases left in between. This CDR3 reads CASRPSWPNTEAFF. The CDR3 DNA is TGTGCCAGCAGGCCCTCATGGCCGAACACTGAAGCTTTCTTT.

V and J are TRBV7-8 and TRBJ2-7; the D is unclear. Germline V gives CDR1 SGHVS, CDR2 FQNEAQ. CDR3 length: 12 residues. V lost 5 bases and J lost 6, with 11 bases in between. CDR3 DNA: TGTGCCAGCAGCCGTCTTTTGGGCGAGCAGTACTTC. Protein: CASSRLLGEQYF.

Remarks on this clone: The junction and the germline gene differ at one end; a read error may be behind it. The chain is built from TRBV7-7 and TRBJ2-2; D is unresolved. The CDR3 sequence is 13 residues long. Germline values: CDR1 SSHAT, CDR2 FNYEAQ (reference sequence). CDR3 in amino acids: CASSSLGTGELFF. The CDR3 region has the DNA TGTGCTAGCAGCTCGCTAGGCACCGGGGAGCTGTTTTTT.

The J gene is TRBJ2-7, the V gene TRBV5-5; maybe TRBD1 (6 bases). The germline gives CDR1 SGHKS, CDR2 YYEKEE (reference sequence). Trimming took 4 bases from V and 1 from J, leaving 15 bases between them. The CDR3 extends over 15 amino acids. The CDR3 reads CASSPLWGQSYEQYF. CDR3 nucleotides: TGTGCCAGCAGCCCTCTCTGGGGACAATCCTACGAGCAGTACTTC.

Worth noting for this clone: This sample includes further DNA sequences coding for the same CDR3. The CDR3 here is CASSPRQGPYEQYF. In DNA form, the CDR3 reads TGTGCCAGCAGCCCAAGACAGGGGCCCTACGAGCAGTACTTC. V and J are TRBV6-5 and TRBJ2-7; 8 bases map to TRBD1. Germline V gene data show CDR1 as MNHEY and CDR2 as SVGAGI. The CDR3 sequence is 14 residues long. J gave up 2 bases and V 6 bases, and 6 bases lay outside the gene matches.

Regarding this clone: Other DNA sequences in the same sample also yield this CDR3. The rearrangement links TRBV7-3 to TRBJ2-7, with D perhaps TRBD1 or TRBD2 (5 bases each). Between the trimmed V and J ends, which lost 3 bases and 1 base, there was a span of 7 bases. The germline V gene encodes CDR1 SGHTA and CDR2 FQGTGA. The CDR3 sequence is 13 residues long. The CDR3 is CASSLGVSYEQYF. The CDR3 nucleotides are TGTGCCAGCAGCTTGGGGGTGTCCTACGAGCAGTACTTC.

The chain employs TRBV5-6 and TRBJ2-5; D not certain. The germline V gene has CDR1 SGHDT and CDR2 YYEEEE. The CDR3 is 14 amino acids. Trimming pared 3 bases from V and 5 bases from J, leaving 14 bases between. The CDR3 DNA reads as TGTGCCAGCAGCTCCCTAGGTGTATTGGAGACCCAGTACTTC. Translation: CASSSLGVLETQYF.

The chain combines TRBV19 with TRBJ2-7; no firm D call. CDR3 length: 12 amino acids. Germline CDR1 reads LNHDA; CDR2 reads SQIVND (reference sequence). V was cut by 3 bases and J by 3 bases, with 6 bases left in between. As DNA, the CDR3 is TGTGCCAGTAGTATGGAGAACTACGAGCAGTACTTC. The encoded protein is CASSMENYEQYF.

The J gene is TRBJ2-2, the V gene TRBV9; perhaps TRBD1 as D (6 bases). CDR1 SGDLS and CDR2 YYNGEE come from the germline V gene. This CDR3 spans 17 amino acids. Trimming took 0 bases from V and 1 from J, leaving 13 bases between them. The CDR3 is CASSVATRGGNTGELFF. The CDR3 coding sequence is TGTGCCAGCAGCGTAGCTACCAGGGGCGGGAACACCGGGGAGCTGTTTTTT. Together with reference TRBV9 and TRBJ2-2, the CDR3 gives the full variable domain: DSGVTQTPKHLITATGQRVTLRCSPRSGDLSVYWYQQSLDQGLQFLIQYYNGEERAKGNILERFSAQQFPDLHSELNLSSLELGDSALYFCASSVATRGGNTGELFFGEGSRLTVL.

This clone came up a few times. CDR3: CASNQGISTGELFF. The CDR3 bases are TGCGCCAGCAACCAGGGGATTTCCACCGGGGAGCTGTTTTTT. The gene calls are TRBV5-1 and TRBJ2-2; D is possibly TRBD1 (6 bases). The CDR3 runs 14 residues. V was trimmed by 6 bases and J by 4 bases, leaving 13 bases between them. Germline-derived CDR1 and CDR2 are SGHRS and YFSETQ.

This chain's CDR3 is CASSAFHTGELFF. The DNA for the CDR3 is TGTGCCAGCAGCGCCTTTCACACCGGGGAGCTGTTTTTT. V usage is TRBV9 and J usage is TRBJ2-2, with D hard to call. CDR1 is SGDLS and CDR2 is YYNGEE in the germline V gene. The CDR3 extends over 13 amino acids. V was trimmed by 3 bases and J by 3 bases, leaving 6 bases between them.

J is TRBJ2-5 and V is TRBV5-1; 7 bases fit TRBD1. Trimming took 0 bases from V and 6 from J; bases not matched to a gene: 2. There are 13 residues in the CDR3. From germline, CDR1 is SGHRS and CDR2 YFSETQ. Here the CDR3 DNA reads TGCGCCAGCAGCTTGGGACAGGGAAAGACCCAGTACTTC. The encoded protein is CASSLGQGKTQYF. Drawing the rest from reference TRBV5-1 and TRBJ2-5, the complete variable domain is KAGVTQTPRYLIKTRGQQVTLSCSPISGHRSVSWYQQTPGQGLQFLFEYFSETQRNKGNFPGRFSGRQFSNSRSEMNVSTLELGDSALYLCASSLGQGKTQYFGPGTRLLVL.